Listed below are T cell receptor beta chains from one sample, sequenced in a study of blood T cell repertoires in COVID-19. Data came from immunoSEQ multiplex PCR; TCRdb stores just in-frame clones and leaves some out. This sample has around 170,000 clones, with approximately 80% found just once. Sequences were obtained from peripheral blood. These TCRs come from a man aged 70-80 years who had recovered from COVID-19. CDR3s include the opening cysteine and the closing phenylalanine or tryptophan. Fields, in order: D gene, V gene, clone size, J gene, CDR3 DNA, CDR3 protein. The D gene is left open where the match is weak. The size of a clone is reported for some rows only, either as once, few or many, or as a class for expanded clones.

D gene: TRBD2; V gene: TRBV27; clone size: .; J gene: TRBJ2-7; CDR3 DNA: TGTGCCAGCAGTCCCCGGCTAGCGGGCGCCTACGAGCAGTACTTC; CDR3 protein: CASSPRLAGAYEQYF
D gene: .; V gene: TRBV4-1; clone size: .; J gene: TRBJ2-7; CDR3 DNA: TGCGCCAGCAGCCAAGCTGACGGGTCATCCTACGAGCAGTACTTC; CDR3 protein: CASSQADGSSYEQYF
D gene: .; V gene: TRBV11-2; clone size: .; J gene: TRBJ1-4; CDR3 DNA: TGTGCCAGCAGCTTAGACCCCCGGACAGCAGAAAAACTGTTTTTT; CDR3 protein: CASSLDPRTAEKLFF
D gene: .; V gene: TRBV10-3; clone size: few; J gene: TRBJ2-1; CDR3 DNA: TGTGCCATCACGTGGCGGGGTGAGCAGTTCTTC; CDR3 protein: CAITWRGEQFF
D gene: TRBD1; V gene: TRBV30; clone size: .; J gene: TRBJ1-2; CDR3 DNA: TGTGCCTGGACCGGGACAGTCTATGGCTACACCTTC; CDR3 protein: CAWTGTVYGYTF
D gene: TRBD1; V gene: TRBV5-5; clone size: .; J gene: TRBJ2-1; CDR3 DNA: TGTGCCAGCAGCTTTCCCCCCGACAGGGCACCTTACAATGAGCAGTTCTTC; CDR3 protein: CASSFPPDRAPYNEQFF
D gene: TRBD1; V gene: TRBV5-1; clone size: few; J gene: TRBJ2-1; CDR3 DNA: TGCGCCAGCACCATCGGGACAGGGAACAATGAGCAGTTCTTC; CDR3 protein: CASTIGTGNNEQFF
D gene: .; V gene: TRBV19; clone size: .; J gene: TRBJ2-7; CDR3 DNA: TGTGCCAGTAGTCCTAGGGGATCCTACGAGCAGTACTTC; CDR3 protein: CASSPRGSYEQYF
D gene: .; V gene: TRBV11-3; clone size: .; J gene: TRBJ2-7; CDR3 DNA: TGTGCCAGCAGCTTTACAGGGTCGGACGAGCAGTACTTC; CDR3 protein: CASSFTGSDEQYF
D gene: TRBD2; V gene: TRBV19; clone size: .; J gene: TRBJ2-3; CDR3 DNA: TGTGCCAGTAGTACGACTAGCGGGACACGTAGCACAGATACGCAGTATTTT; CDR3 protein: CASSTTSGTRSTDTQYF
D gene: .; V gene: TRBV12-3/TRBV12-4; clone size: .; J gene: TRBJ2-7; CDR3 DNA: TGTGCCAGCAGTTTAAGGGGGAGCGAGCAGTACTTC; CDR3 protein: CASSLRGSEQYF
D gene: .; V gene: TRBV30; clone size: once; J gene: TRBJ1-1; CDR3 DNA: TGTGCCTGGAGCCCCAGGGGATGGTGGACGAACACTGAAGCTTTCTTT; CDR3 protein: CAWSPRGWWTNTEAFF
D gene: TRBD2; V gene: TRBV7-2; clone size: .; J gene: TRBJ2-5; CDR3 DNA: TGTGCCAGCAGGCGGGAGTTCCAAGAGACCCAGTACTTC; CDR3 protein: CASRREFQETQYF